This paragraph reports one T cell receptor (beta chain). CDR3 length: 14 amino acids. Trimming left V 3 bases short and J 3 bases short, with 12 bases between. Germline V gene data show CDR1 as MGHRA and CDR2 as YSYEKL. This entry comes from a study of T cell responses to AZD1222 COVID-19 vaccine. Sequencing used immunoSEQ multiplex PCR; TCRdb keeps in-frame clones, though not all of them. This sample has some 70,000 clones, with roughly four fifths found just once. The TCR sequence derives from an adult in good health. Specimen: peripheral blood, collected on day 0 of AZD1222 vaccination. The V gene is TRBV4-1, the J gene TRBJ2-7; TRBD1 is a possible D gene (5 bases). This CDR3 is CASSQVWTNYEQYF. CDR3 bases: TGCGCCAGCAGCCAGGTATGGACAAACTACGAGCAGTACTTC.